Shown below are 5 T cell receptor beta chains from a single sample sequenced in a study of T cells in localized non-small cell lung cancer. TCRdb keeps only in-frame clones here, not all; method: immunoSEQ multiplex PCR. This table holds some 28,000 clones, about nine tenths found once. The source was peripheral blood, collected before any cancer treatment. The receptors come from a male donor aged 60 or older with stage I lung adenocarcinoma.

This clone was detected a few times. V and J are TRBV7-2 and TRBJ2-5; D uncertain. Trimming took off 1 base at V and 4 bases at J, with 10 bases between the two ends. The germline CDR1 and CDR2 sequences are SGHTA and FQGNSA. This CDR3 has 14 residues. The CDR3 coding sequence is TGTGCCAGCAGCTTAGTTCTGGTGAGAGAGACCCAGTACTTC. Its protein is CASSLVLVRETQYF.

The chain recombines TRBV4-3 with TRBJ2-2, with 10 nucleotides matching TRBD2. This CDR3 region has 15 residues. The trim removed 5 bases at V and 6 bases at J, leaving 6 bases unmatched. Germline V gives CDR1 LGHNA, CDR2 YSLEER. The CDR3 nucleotides are TGCGCCAGCAGCGTCCTAGCGGGGGTCGCCGGGGAGCTGTTTTTT. It specifies CASSVLAGVAGELFF.

This clone rates as medium-sized. The J gene is TRBJ2-7, the V gene TRBV6-5, with D perhaps TRBD2 (6 bases). Germline V CDR1 and CDR2: MNHEY, SVGAGI. CDR3 size: 11 residues. V lost 4 bases to trimming and J lost 6 bases, with 7 bases between them. The CDR3 spells CASSLGGEQYF. The DNA of the CDR3 is TGTGCCAGCAGTTTGGGGGGCGAGCAGTACTTC.

This chain joins TRBV18 and TRBJ2-5, with D unresolved. With 3 bases removed from V and 2 bases from J, the gap between germline ends came to 10 bases. This CDR3 is 14 amino acids long. The germline V gene encodes CDR1 KGHSH and CDR2 LQKENI. The CDR3 bases are TGTGCCAGCTCACCGCCCGGGTTACAAGAGACCCAGTACTTC. Protein product: CASSPPGLQETQYF.

The rearrangement joins TRBV28 to TRBJ2-1, with 10 bases lining up with TRBD1. CDR3 length: 15 amino acids. Germline CDR1 reads MDHEN; CDR2 reads SYDVKM. V was pared by 2 bases and J by 7 bases, with 5 bases of the junction left unmatched. The chain's CDR3 is CASSLDRGLLNEQFF. The CDR3 region has the DNA TGTGCCAGCAGTTTAGACAGGGGGCTATTGAATGAGCAGTTCTTC.